This T cell receptor (beta chain) was identified in a study of T-cell reconstitution after alpha-beta-depleted transplantation in children (dated by TCRdb to about 2016). As for the study more broadly: Using TCR repertoire profiling, the study quantitatively followed how T-cell immune reconstitution unfolded in children after TCRalphabeta/CD19-depleted allogeneic hematopoietic cell transplantation.

The cysteine opens and the phenylalanine closes a CDR3 of 14 amino acids. The only DNA kept is the CDR3, 42 bases in frame from the first base. From the germline V gene, CDR1 is MDHEN and CDR2 is SYDVKM. The V end loses 2 bases and the J end loses 4 bases, and a stretch of 9 bases separates them. What the treatment or condition label conveys for this sample: allogeneic hematopoietic cell transplantation with graft depleted of TCRalphabeta T cells and CD19 B cells. The children who served as transplant recipients had been given grafts of TCRalphabeta/CD19-depleted allogeneic hematopoietic cells. Library prep was done by PCR. Sequencing was carried out with an Illumina HiSeq 2500. Molecular barcoding was employed in the preparation of TCR libraries, with unique molecular identifiers being used to normalize TCRbeta repertoire quantification. TCRdb reworked the public reads: Q25 trimming with fastp, MiXCR clone assembly, productive beta chains retained. Each CDR3 protein appears once, grouped with its most common genes and DNA. This sample holds some 450,000 distinct CDR3 sequences; 43% were observed only once. Under 35% of the sample belongs to the ten largest clones.

This clonotype was detected a few times. Its recognized antigen is unknown. Base qualities are not at hand, and no much larger clone is one base apart. Here is what the overall study found, with its caveats: The frequencies of hyperexpanded clones fell over the following months, and after one year, T-cell counts and TCRbeta diversity were mostly attributed to newly produced T cells. Apparently early alphabetaT-cell count recovery about two months after transplant reportedly relied on only several hundred rapidly expanded clones derived from non-depleted graft cells. In some patients, the high TCRbeta diversity seen at day 60 was put down to recipient T cells and intrathymic progenitors that had survived conditioning.

The receptor chain draws on TRBV28 and TRBJ1-5, and perhaps TRBD1 as D gene, on 6 matching bases. Material: PBMCs, obtained before TCRalphabeta/CD19-depleted stem cell transplant. The receptor comes from a girl between 2 and 10 years old with aplastic anemia, due to receive a stem cell transplant. CDR3 sequence: CASSLTGTNQPQHF. At the DNA level, the sequence is TGTGCCAGCAGTTTAACAGGGACGAATCAGCCCCAGCATTTT.